This paragraph covers one T cell receptor (beta chain) sequence. The CDR3 totals 15 residues. Between the trimmed V and J ends, which lost 0 bases and 5 bases, there was a span of 9 bases. CDR1 and CDR2 from the germline V gene are SGHRS and YFSETQ. TCR beta chains were sequenced at survey level with immunoSEQ. Only in-frame clones appear in the TCRdb table, and some are missing; sequencing was by immunoSEQ multiplex PCR. The sample shows 45,000 to 60,000 clones, 90% to 95% of them seen only once. Sample: PBMCs. The receptor's source is a middle-aged man with rheumatoid arthritis. This chain links TRBV5-1 with TRBJ1-6; D may be TRBD1 (5 bases). DNA of the CDR3: TGCGCCAGCAGCTTGGCCGGGGACGATAATTCACCCCTCCACTTT. Translating it yields CASSLAGDDNSPLHF.